These T cell receptor beta chains were read from a single sample in a study of identical twins. TCRdb reprocessed the 5' RACE reads with MiXCR, giving one entry per CDR3 protein. This sample has roughly 470,000 distinct CDR3 sequences, with roughly an eighth found just once. This same sample was also taken into another study, of yellow fever vaccine responses in identical twins.

Sequencing was performed on CD4+ T cells sorted from blood. Receptor source: a woman aged 18-29 years in good health. Each CDR3 is given with its conserved first and last residue. D genes are given only for firm matches. Not all rows give a size; the values are once, few, many and, for expanded clones, a class.

D gene	J gene	clone size	CDR3 length	V gene	CDR3 protein	CDR3 DNA
TRBD1	TRBJ2-5	many	15	TRBV5-1	CASSLVAGGRETQYF	TGCGCCAGCAGCTTGGTGGCAGGGGGCCGGGAGACCCAGTACTTC
.	TRBJ1-4	few	18	TRBV5-1	CASSLGFSSGNTNEKLFF	TGCGCCAGCAGCTTGGGTTTTTCGTCAGGGAATACTAATGAAAAACTGTTTTTT
.	TRBJ1-2	.	13	TRBV4-3	CASSQAVTYGYTF	TGCGCCAGCAGCCAAGCGGTGACCTATGGCTACACCTTC
.	TRBJ2-1	.	15	TRBV6-1	CASSASLAGYNEQFF	TGTGCCAGCAGTGCCTCGTTGGCGGGCTACAATGAGCAGTTCTTC
.	TRBJ2-6	few	14	TRBV10-3	CAISTEAGANVLTF	TGTGCCATCAGCACAGAGGCTGGGGCCAACGTCCTGACTTTC
TRBD2	TRBJ2-1	few	15	TRBV20-1	CIPGTSGSSYNEQFF	TGCATCCCTGGGACTAGCGGGAGTTCCTACAATGAGCAGTTCTTC
.	TRBJ2-2	few	15	TRBV6-5	CASSYRGRGTGELFF	TGTGCCAGCAGTTACCGAGGCAGGGGCACCGGGGAGCTGTTTTTT
.	TRBJ1-1	.	13	TRBV29-1	CSARDGENTEAFF	TGCAGCGCTAGGGACGGCGAGAACACTGAAGCTTTCTTT
.	TRBJ2-7	few	14	TRBV20-1	CSARTGTNSYEQYF	TGCAGTGCTAGGACCGGGACAAACTCCTACGAGCAGTACTTC
.	TRBJ2-1	.	14	TRBV28	CASSSPVRLNEQFF	TGTGCCAGCAGTTCCCCTGTCCGACTCAATGAGCAGTTCTTC
.	TRBJ1-2	.	14	TRBV28	CASRYGQSNYGYTF	TGTGCCAGCAGGTATGGACAGAGCAACTATGGCTACACCTTC
.	TRBJ2-1	few	17	TRBV15	CATSRDLWYRENNEQFF	TGTGCCACCAGCAGAGATCTATGGTACAGGGAGAACAATGAGCAGTTCTTC
.	TRBJ2-1	.	19	TRBV2	CASTQLWGVTRTGNNEQFF	TGTGCCAGCACTCAACTTTGGGGGGTCACCAGAACCGGAAACAATGAGCAGTTCTTC
.	TRBJ1-1	many	12	TRBV29-1	CSVWGRLIEAFF	TGCAGCGTTTGGGGCAGACTGATTGAAGCTTTCTTT
TRBD1	TRBJ2-7	.	13	TRBV7-2	CASARDRVGEQYF	TGTGCCAGCGCCCGGGACAGGGTAGGGGAGCAGTACTTC
.	TRBJ2-2	.	13	TRBV2	CASRDNRDGELFF	TGTGCCAGCAGGGATAACAGGGACGGGGAGCTGTTTTTT
.	TRBJ2-7	.	15	TRBV5-6	CASRKLTSSPYEQYF	TGTGCCAGCAGAAAACTTACTAGTTCCCCCTACGAGCAGTACTTC
TRBD1	TRBJ2-1	.	14	TRBV5-6	CASSPGFLQGEQFF	TGTGCCAGCAGCCCGGGCTTCTTACAGGGGGAGCAGTTCTTC